This entry is about one T cell receptor (beta chain). Germline V gene sequence: CDR1 SGHTA, CDR2 FQGTGA. Trimming shortened V by 2 bases and J by 3 bases, and 16 bases separated the two germline ends. This CDR3 region has 17 residues. This sample was taken from a study of blood T cell repertoires in COVID-19. About the research overall: Cohort 3 donors were reported recovered after two negative PCRs, clearance, or symptom resolution. PBMCs, B-cell-depleted T cells, or T cells provided the cDNA or gDNA that made up the material.

Using immunoSEQ multiplex PCR, the repertoire was profiled, and TCRdb retains in-frame clones only, with some absent. The table lists about 170,000 clones, 79% of them singletons, with 15% to 20% in the top ten. Sequences were obtained from PBMCs or T cells enriched from blood (not recorded which). The V and J genes are TRBV7-3 and TRBJ2-2; D possibly corresponds to TRBD1 (6 bases). This TCR was sampled from a woman in her 70s in a cohort exposed to, infected with or recovered from COVID-19 (not recorded which). CDR3 region: CASSLFRDNWDTGELFF. CDR3 DNA sequence: TGTGCCAGCAGCTTATTCCGGGACAATTGGGACACCGGGGAGCTGTTTTTT.